This entry lists 26 T cell receptor beta chains sequenced from one sample in a study of PD-L1 blockade in urothelial cancer. Time point in this sample: pretreatment peripheral blood. Sequencing used immunoSEQ multiplex PCR; TCRdb keeps in-frame clones, though not all of them. The profile shows approximately 52,000 clones, about 85% of them singletons. The sample consisted of PBMCs, taken around atezolizumab (anti-PD-L1) treatment. These receptors originate from a man in his sixties or seventies with urothelial cancer.

This chain joins TRBV7-2 and TRBJ2-3, with 14 nucleotides matching TRBD2. The CDR3 covers 14 residues. V lost 5 bases, J lost 14 bases, and 9 bases stayed unmatched. The germline V gene has CDR1 SGHTA and CDR2 FQGNSA. The CDR3 DNA reads TGTGCCAGCAGCCCCGGACTAGCGGGAGGATACGCGTATTTT. It codes for CASSPGLAGGYAYF.

The chain uses TRBV5-1 and TRBJ1-2; 9 positions agree with TRBD1. Germline V gives CDR1 SGHRS, CDR2 YFSETQ. With V trimmed by 5 bases and J by 2 bases, 7 bases remained unmatched. This CDR3 is built from 15 residues. The CDR3 here is CASSQTGGTNYGYTF. The DNA of the CDR3 is TGCGCCAGCAGTCAGACAGGGGGGACCAACTATGGCTACACCTTC. The whole variable domain, remainder taken from reference TRBV5-1 and TRBJ1-2, is KAGVTQTPRYLIKTRGQQVTLSCSPISGHRSVSWYQQTPGQGLQFLFEYFSETQRNKGNFPGRFSGRQFSNSRSEMNVSTLELGDSALYLCASSQTGGTNYGYTFGSGTRLTVV.

The rearrangement uses TRBV5-6 and TRBJ1-4; 10 nucleotides line up with TRBD1. The J segment lost 7 bases and the V segment lost 0 bases, leaving 9 bases of the junction unmatched. This CDR3 has 17 residues. Germline CDR1 is SGHDT and CDR2 is YYEEEE. CDR3 protein: CASSLATGGPSGEKLFF. The CDR3 bases are TGTGCCAGCAGCTTGGCGACAGGGGGCCCAAGTGGTGAAAAACTGTTTTTT.

This clone was detected only once. This chain joins TRBV19 and TRBJ2-7, with D unresolved. Trimming removed 4 bases from V and 4 bases from J, with 11 bases in between. CDR3 size: 13 residues. From germline, CDR1 is LNHDA and CDR2 SQIVND (reference sequence). The CDR3 bases are TGTGCCAGTAGTACGGTAGCTGGGTACGAGCAGTACTTC. As protein: CASSTVAGYEQYF.

The V call is TRBV10-1, the J call TRBJ1-1; no reliable D call. This CDR3 spans 14 amino acids. The germline V gene has CDR1 WNHNN and CDR2 SYGVQD (reference sequence). The V end lost 5 bases, the J end lost 0 bases, and 10 bases lay between the germline ends. CDR3 in DNA: TGCGCCAGCAGTTTGCCGGGGTTGAACACTGAAGCTTTCTTT. Its protein product is CASSLPGLNTEAFF.

The V and J genes are TRBV27 and TRBJ2-7; 9 bases match TRBD2. There are 13 residues in the CDR3. Trimming cost V 8 bases and J 8 bases; bases outside gene matches: 10. Germline CDR1 is MNHEY and CDR2 is SMNVEV (reference sequence). The CDR3 spells CASCMREGNQQYF. In DNA, the CDR3 is TGTGCCAGCTGTATGCGGGAGGGCAACCAGCAGTACTTC.

The chain has TRBV5-1 and TRBJ1-1; 8 bases match TRBD1. CDR1 and CDR2 (germline): SGHRS, YFSETQ. J was trimmed by 0 bases and V by 3 bases; bases with no gene match: 10. This CDR3 is built from 17 residues. CDR3 amino acids: CASSSVPGQAMNTEAFF. The CDR3 DNA sequence: TGCGCCAGCAGCTCGGTCCCGGGACAGGCAATGAACACTGAAGCTTTCTTT.

This chain links TRBV7-8 with TRBJ1-1; D is unclear. This CDR3 contains 16 residues. The germline V gene has CDR1 SGHVS and CDR2 FQNEAQ. Trimming pared 0 bases from V and 0 bases from J, leaving 11 bases between. The CDR3 is CASSLAPGSMNTEAFF. The CDR3 DNA is TGTGCCAGCAGCTTAGCCCCTGGGAGCATGAACACTGAAGCTTTCTTT.

The gene calls are TRBV28 and TRBJ1-5; maybe TRBD1 (6 bases). The CDR3 length is 15 residues. The germline V gene encodes CDR1 MDHEN and CDR2 SYDVKM. The V end was cut by 9 bases, the J end by 0 bases, with 15 bases between. The chain's CDR3 is CASLKGVYSNQPQHF. The CDR3, as DNA: TGTGCCAGTCTTAAGGGGGTCTATAGCAATCAGCCCCAGCATTTT. Filled out from reference TRBV28 and TRBJ1-5, the complete variable domain reads DVKVTQSSRYLVKRTGEKVFLECVQDMDHENMFWYRQDPGLGLRLIYFSYDVKMKEKGDIPEGYSVSREKKERFSLILESASTNQTSMYLCASLKGVYSNQPQHFGDGTRLSIL.

This clone appeared once. The chain is built from TRBV6-1 and TRBJ2-1; 8 positions match TRBD1. V was pared by 2 bases and J by 4 bases, with 4 bases of the junction left unmatched. The germline gives CDR1 MNHNS, CDR2 SASEGT. The CDR3 covers 15 residues. For the CDR3, the DNA is TGTGCCAGCAGTGAACAGGGACAGGTATACAATGAGCAGTTCTTC. This gives the protein CASSEQGQVYNEQFF.

The chain joins TRBV13 to TRBJ2-5; a possible D gene is TRBD1 (5 bases). CDR1 and CDR2 (germline): PRHDT, FYEKMQ (reference sequence). V lost 6 bases and J 2 bases, leaving 16 bases between the germline ends. The CDR3 has 15 amino acids. CDR3 sequence: CASSLQGMGQETQYF. The CDR3 coding sequence is TGTGCCAGCAGTCTCCAGGGAATGGGACAAGAGACCCAGTACTTC.

The chain employs TRBV29-1 and TRBJ2-1, with 7 positions matching TRBD2. V lost 7 bases, J lost 3 bases, and 6 bases stayed unmatched. Germline V gene lookup returns CDR1 SQVTM and CDR2 ANQGSEA. The CDR3 sequence is 13 residues long. The CDR3 spells CSAERGGYNEQFF. Written as DNA, the CDR3 is TGCAGCGCCGAGCGGGGAGGCTACAATGAGCAGTTCTTC.

The chain is built from TRBV10-3 and TRBJ2-1; perhaps TRBD1 as D (5 bases). Trimming took off 4 bases at V and 10 bases at J, with 8 bases between the two ends. The CDR3 is made up of 11 amino acids. Germline V gives CDR1 ENHRY, CDR2 SYGVKD. The DNA of the CDR3 is TGTGCCATCAGTGTGGACACGGAGCAGTTCTTC. Encoded protein: CAISVDTEQFF.

The V gene is TRBV7-6, the J gene TRBJ2-2; TRBD1 matches 10 bases. The CDR3 covers 15 residues. Trimming at V came to 5 bases and at J to 6 bases, leaving 6 bases not matched to a gene. In germline, CDR1 is SGHVS, CDR2 FNYEAQ. The CDR3 sequence: CASSAGTGAAGELFF. CDR3 nucleotides: TGTGCCAGCAGCGCCGGGACAGGGGCGGCCGGGGAGCTGTTTTTT.

This chain uses TRBV4-2 with TRBJ2-3, with a possible D match to TRBD1 (5 bases). V dropped 0 bases and J dropped 1 base, with 11 bases sitting between them. Per the germline V gene, CDR1 is LGHNA and CDR2 is YNFKEQ. This CDR3 is built from 16 residues. CDR3 sequence: CASSQEGKQGTDTQYF. The CDR3 DNA sequence: TGTGCCAGCAGCCAAGAGGGGAAACAGGGCACAGATACGCAGTATTTT.

This clone was seen just once. The CDR3 region has the DNA TGTGCCACCAGCAGAGGCGACAGGTTCAGCTCTGGGGCCAACGTCCTGACTTTC. Its translation is CATSRGDRFSSGANVLTF. This chain joins TRBV15 and TRBJ2-6, with D maybe TRBD1 (6 bases). Germline V gene data show CDR1 as LNHNV and CDR2 as YYDKDF (reference sequence). The CDR3 extends over 18 amino acids. V was shortened by 1 base and J by 0 bases, with 13 bases between the two germline ends.

This chain connects TRBV19 to TRBJ1-5, with TRBD1 as a possible D gene (5 bases). Germline CDR1 is LNHDA and CDR2 is SQIVND (reference sequence). With 4 bases removed from V and 1 base from J, the gap between germline ends came to 17 bases. CDR3 size: 17 residues. Written as DNA, the CDR3 is TGTGCCAGTAGTACCCCCGGCAGGGCAAAAAGCAATCAGCCCCAGCATTTT. Residues: CASSTPGRAKSNQPQHF.

The rearrangement joins TRBV6-5 to TRBJ1-3, with 12 nucleotides matching TRBD1. Trimming removed 2 bases from V and 4 bases from J; junction bases left unmatched: 3. CDR3 length equals 16 residues. CDR1 and CDR2 from the germline V gene are MNHEY and SVGAGI. In DNA, the CDR3 is TGTGCCAGCAGTTACGGGGGACAGGGGGCCGGAAACACCATATATTTT. This gives the protein CASSYGGQGAGNTIYF.

V gene TRBV28 combines with J gene TRBJ1-2; 10 bases line up with TRBD1. V lost 8 bases and J lost 1; bases outside the gene matches: 4. Germline V CDR1 and CDR2: MDHEN, SYDVKM. CDR3 size: 14 residues. The CDR3 here is CASWDRGLNYGYTF. In DNA, the CDR3 is TGTGCCAGCTGGGACAGGGGACTTAACTATGGCTACACCTTC.

CDR3 sequence reads: CASSFQGASEQFF. CDR3 nucleotide sequence: TGTGCCAGCAGTTTTCAGGGGGCGAGTGAGCAGTTCTTC. The J gene is TRBJ2-1, the V gene TRBV27; 8 bases fit TRBD1. The CDR3 spans 13 residues. Per germline, CDR1 MNHEY and CDR2 SMNVEV (reference sequence). The ends lost 3 bases at V and 9 bases at J; junction bases unmatched: 4.

This rearrangement joins TRBV18 to TRBJ1-5; maybe TRBD1 (5 bases). Germline CDR1 KGHSH, CDR2 LQKENI. Trimming took off 0 bases at V and 7 bases at J, with 7 bases between the two ends. This CDR3 is 13 amino acids long. The CDR3 protein is CASSPPGGQPQHF. The CDR3, as DNA: TGTGCCAGCTCACCACCGGGGGGACAGCCCCAGCATTTT.

The gene calls are TRBV5-1 and TRBJ2-7; D possibly corresponds to TRBD1 (5 bases). V lost 7 bases and J lost 2, with 16 bases in between. The CDR3 runs 14 residues. Germline V gene data show CDR1 as SGHRS and CDR2 as YFSETQ. As DNA, the CDR3 is TGCGCCAGCGGATCACAGGTGGGGCCCTACGAGCAGTACTTC. It codes for CASGSQVGPYEQYF.

This chain joins TRBV29-1 and TRBJ2-2; 10 nucleotides match TRBD2. J was trimmed by 6 bases and V by 2 bases; bases with no gene match: 6. There are 15 residues in the CDR3. The germline V gene has CDR1 SQVTM and CDR2 ANQGSEA. CDR3 DNA: TGCAGCGTTGAATTGCGAGCGGGAGGGCCCGGGGAGCTGTTTTTT. Translation gives CSVELRAGGPGELFF.

The rearrangement uses TRBV5-1 and TRBJ2-7, with 9 bases lining up with TRBD2. Germline V gene lookup returns CDR1 SGHRS and CDR2 YFSETQ. V lost 2 bases, J lost 2 bases, and 2 bases stayed unmatched. The CDR3 sequence is 14 residues long. CDR3 residues: CASSFQREAYEQYF. As DNA, the CDR3 is TGCGCCAGCAGCTTTCAGCGGGAGGCCTACGAGCAGTACTTC.

V is TRBV18 and J is TRBJ2-5; 7 bases agree with TRBD2. V lost 2 bases to trimming and J lost 5 bases; unmatched junction nucleotides: 8. The CDR3 loop spans 15 amino acids. Germline assignment: CDR1 KGHSH and CDR2 LQKENI. The CDR3 protein is CASSPTLAGVETQYF. CDR3 nucleotides: TGTGCCAGCTCACCAACGCTCGCGGGAGTGGAGACCCAGTACTTC.

The chain uses TRBV29-1 and TRBJ2-5; 7 bases line up with TRBD1. Unmatched junction bases numbered 7, after V lost 7 bases and J lost 5 bases. The CDR3 covers 12 residues. The germline V gene has CDR1 SQVTM and CDR2 ANQGSEA. The CDR3 loop reads CSARTGAETQYF. CDR3 sequence (DNA): TGCAGCGCCCGAACAGGGGCCGAGACCCAGTACTTC.